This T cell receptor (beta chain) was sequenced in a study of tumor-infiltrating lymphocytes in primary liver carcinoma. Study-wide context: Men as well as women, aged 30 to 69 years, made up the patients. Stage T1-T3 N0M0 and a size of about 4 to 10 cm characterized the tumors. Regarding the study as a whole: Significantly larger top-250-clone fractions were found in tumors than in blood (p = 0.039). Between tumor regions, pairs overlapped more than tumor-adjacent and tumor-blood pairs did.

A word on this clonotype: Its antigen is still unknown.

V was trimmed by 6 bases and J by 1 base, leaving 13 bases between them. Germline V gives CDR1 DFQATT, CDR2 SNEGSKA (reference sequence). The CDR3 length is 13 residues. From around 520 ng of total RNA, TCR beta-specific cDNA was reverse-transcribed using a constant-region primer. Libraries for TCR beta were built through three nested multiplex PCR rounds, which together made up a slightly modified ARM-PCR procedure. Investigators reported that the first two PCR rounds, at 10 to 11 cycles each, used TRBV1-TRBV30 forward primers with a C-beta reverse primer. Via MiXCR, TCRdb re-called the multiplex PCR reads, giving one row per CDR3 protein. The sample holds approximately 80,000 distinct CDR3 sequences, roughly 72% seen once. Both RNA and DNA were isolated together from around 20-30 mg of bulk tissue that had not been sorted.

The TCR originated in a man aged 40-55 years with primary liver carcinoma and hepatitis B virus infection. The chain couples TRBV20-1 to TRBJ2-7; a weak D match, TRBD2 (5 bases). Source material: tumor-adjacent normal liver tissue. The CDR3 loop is CSAPNGKSYEQYF. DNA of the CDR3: TGCAGTGCCCCTAACGGGAAGTCCTACGAGCAGTACTTC.